This T cell receptor beta chain originates from a study of T cells after yellow fever vaccination. From germline, CDR1 is DFQATT and CDR2 SNEGSKA (reference sequence). The CDR3 extends over 14 amino acids. Trimming cost V 3 bases and J 4 bases, with 15 bases left between them. This clonotype was seen a few times. TCRdb used MiXCR to reprocess the 5' RACE reads, holding one entry per CDR3 protein. The sample has roughly 400,000 distinct CDR3 sequences, over 15% seen once. The genes are TRBV20-1 and TRBJ2-5; D remains ambiguous. The sample was PBMCs, taken before the yellow fever booster vaccination. This clonotype originated in a man aged 18 to 35 who received the YFV17D yellow fever vaccine. In DNA, the CDR3 is TGCAGTGCTAGGACATGGACGGCCACAGAGACCCAGTACTTC. Its protein product is CSARTWTATETQYF.